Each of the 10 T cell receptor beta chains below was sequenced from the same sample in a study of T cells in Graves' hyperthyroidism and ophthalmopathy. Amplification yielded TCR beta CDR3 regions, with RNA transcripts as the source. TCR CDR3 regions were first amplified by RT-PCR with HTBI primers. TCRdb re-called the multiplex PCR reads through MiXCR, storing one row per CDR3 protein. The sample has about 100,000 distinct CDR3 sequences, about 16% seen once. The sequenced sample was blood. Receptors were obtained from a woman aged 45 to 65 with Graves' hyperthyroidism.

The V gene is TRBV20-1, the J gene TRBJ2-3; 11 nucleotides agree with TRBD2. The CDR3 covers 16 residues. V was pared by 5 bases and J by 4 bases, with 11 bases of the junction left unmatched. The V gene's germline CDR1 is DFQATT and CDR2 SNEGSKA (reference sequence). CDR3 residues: CSAEPVAGGRSDTQYF. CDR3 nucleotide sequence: TGCAGTGCTGAGCCCGTAGCGGGAGGGCGGTCAGATACGCAGTATTTT.

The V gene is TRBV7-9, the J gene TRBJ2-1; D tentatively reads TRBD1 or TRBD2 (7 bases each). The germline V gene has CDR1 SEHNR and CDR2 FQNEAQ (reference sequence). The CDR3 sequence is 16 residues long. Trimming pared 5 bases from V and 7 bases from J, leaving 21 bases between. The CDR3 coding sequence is TGTGCCAGCAGCCAAGTCAGGGGGGAGGGGGGGAATGAGCAGTTCTTC. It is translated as CASSQVRGEGGNEQFF.

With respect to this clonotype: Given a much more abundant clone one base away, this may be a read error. For the CDR3, the DNA is TGTGCCAGCAGTTCTAGTTGGACAGGGGAGGTGCCCCAGCATTTT. It specifies CASSSSWTGEVPQHF. V and J are TRBV27 and TRBJ1-5, with 9 bases fitting TRBD1. The CDR3 has 15 residues. Germline CDR1 reads MNHEY; CDR2 reads SMNVEV (reference sequence). With 4 bases clipped from V and 9 bases from J, the junction kept 10 bases outside the gene matches.

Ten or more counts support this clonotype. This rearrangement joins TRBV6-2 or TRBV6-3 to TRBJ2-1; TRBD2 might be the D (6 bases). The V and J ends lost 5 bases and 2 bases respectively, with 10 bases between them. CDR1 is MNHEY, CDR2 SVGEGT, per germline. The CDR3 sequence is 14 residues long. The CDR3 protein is CASSPRGAYNEQFF. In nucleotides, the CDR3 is TGTGCCAGCAGTCCACGCGGGGCCTACAATGAGCAGTTCTTC.

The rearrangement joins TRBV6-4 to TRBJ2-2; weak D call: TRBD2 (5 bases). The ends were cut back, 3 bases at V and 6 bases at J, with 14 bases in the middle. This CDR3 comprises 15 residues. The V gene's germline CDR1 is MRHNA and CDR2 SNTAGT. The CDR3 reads CASSEEEGIAGELFF. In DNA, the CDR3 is TGTGCCAGCAGTGAAGAAGAGGGCATCGCCGGGGAGCTGTTTTTT.

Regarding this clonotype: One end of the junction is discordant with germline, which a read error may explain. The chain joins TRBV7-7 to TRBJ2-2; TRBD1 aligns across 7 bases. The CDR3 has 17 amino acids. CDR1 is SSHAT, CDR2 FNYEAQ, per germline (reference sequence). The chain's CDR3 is CASSHTNRDSNTGELFF. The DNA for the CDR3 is TGTGCTAGCAGCCACACAAACCGGGACAGCAACACCGGGGAGCTGTTTTTT.

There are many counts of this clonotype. The CDR3 spells CASSYATASGGDTQYF. The CDR3 region has the DNA TGTGCCAGCAGTTATGCCACAGCGAGCGGCGGAGATACGCAGTATTTT. The chain recombines TRBV28 with TRBJ2-3; weak D call: TRBD2 (5 bases). The V end lost 4 bases, the J end lost 5 bases, and 19 bases lay between the germline ends. The germline V gene encodes CDR1 MDHEN and CDR2 SYDVKM. The CDR3 length is 16 residues.

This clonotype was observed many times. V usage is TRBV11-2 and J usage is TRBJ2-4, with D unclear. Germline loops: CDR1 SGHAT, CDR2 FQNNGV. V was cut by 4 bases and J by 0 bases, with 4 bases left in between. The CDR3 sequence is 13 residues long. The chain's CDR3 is CASSSGAKNIQYF. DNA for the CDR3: TGTGCCAGCAGCTCTGGAGCCAAAAACATTCAGTACTTC.

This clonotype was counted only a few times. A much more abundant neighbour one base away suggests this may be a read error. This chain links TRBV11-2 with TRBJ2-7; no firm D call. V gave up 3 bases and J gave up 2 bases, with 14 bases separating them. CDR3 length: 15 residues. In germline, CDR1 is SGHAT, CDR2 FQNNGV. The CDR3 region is CASSFSLLRTYEQYF. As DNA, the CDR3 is TGTGCCAGCAGCTTCAGTCTTTTAAGAACCTACGAGCAGTACTTC.

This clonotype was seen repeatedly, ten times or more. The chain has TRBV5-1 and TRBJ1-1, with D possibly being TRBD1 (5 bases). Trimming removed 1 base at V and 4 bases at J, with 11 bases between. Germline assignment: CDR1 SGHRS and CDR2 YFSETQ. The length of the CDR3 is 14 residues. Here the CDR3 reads CASSLYQGGTEAFF. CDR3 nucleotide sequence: TGCGCCAGCAGCTTGTATCAGGGAGGCACTGAAGCTTTCTTT.